This TCR beta chain was found in a study of cytomegalovirus exposure and HLA in healthy donors. Across the whole study: For the 300 to 400 genotyped donors, roughly 80% fell within the Caucasian-associated ancestry cluster. Regarding the study as a whole: The authors later found TCR association rates varying by HLA locus, with DRB1 most and HLA-C fewest. There were several of the most significant clusters that appeared linked to common viral pathogens in a later analysis.

CDR1 is SGHVS, CDR2 FQNEAQ, per germline. The V and J ends lost 2 bases and 4 bases respectively, with 9 bases between them. The CDR3 is made up of 14 amino acids. Amplification used 60 Vbeta primers and 13 Jbeta primers. Produced via immunoSEQ multiplex PCR; TCRdb's table is partial and in-frame only. The top ten clones hold under 2.5% of a sample with around 150,000 clones, about 75% of them seen once. As to this clone: What it recognizes is unknown.

The origin of this receptor is a female donor in good health and CMV-seronegative. Sequencing input: PBMCs. The chain has TRBV7-8 and TRBJ1-5, with TRBD1 as a possible D gene (6 bases). This CDR3 reads CASSLSTGNQPQHF. CDR3 sequence (DNA): TGTGCCAGCAGCTTATCTACAGGGAATCAGCCCCAGCATTTT.